These 23 T cell receptor beta chains came from one sample sequenced in a study of blood T cell repertoires in COVID-19. Assay: immunoSEQ multiplex PCR; the TCRdb copy retains only in-frame clones and omits some. The data hold some 230,000 clones, with about four fifths observed a single time. The specimen was peripheral blood. The receptor source for this set is a woman aged 25 to 39 who had recovered from COVID-19.

The chain recombines TRBV27 with TRBJ2-7; perhaps TRBD2 as D (5 bases). The CDR3 has 13 residues. Per germline, CDR1 MNHEY and CDR2 SMNVEV (reference sequence). The ends were cut back, 3 bases at V and 1 base at J, with 7 bases in the middle. The CDR3 sequence: CASSLRASYEQYF. In nucleotides, the CDR3 is TGTGCCAGCAGTTTGCGGGCGTCCTACGAGCAGTACTTC.

The chain employs TRBV18 and TRBJ2-1; TRBD2 is a possible D gene (7 bases). Germline lookup yields CDR1 KGHSH and CDR2 LQKENI. The CDR3 runs to 17 residues. The V gene lost 3 bases and the J gene lost 3 bases, with 18 bases spanning the gap. The CDR3 region has the DNA TGTGCCAGCTCACCTCCGGGCCACGGGGGGCTCTACAATGAGCAGTTCTTC. Its translation: CASSPPGHGGLYNEQFF. Based on the CDR3 plus reference TRBV18 and TRBJ2-1, the full variable domain is NAGVMQNPRHLVRRRGQEARLRCSPMKGHSHVYWYRQLPEEGLKFMVYLQKENIIDESGMPKERFSAEFPKEGPSILRIQQVVRGDSAAYFCASSPPGHGGLYNEQFFGPGTRLTVL.

This chain links TRBV4-1 with TRBJ2-3; 7 bases agree with TRBD2. With 0 bases clipped from V and 7 bases from J, the junction kept 10 bases outside the gene matches. CDR1 MGHRA and CDR2 YSYEKL come from the germline V gene. This CDR3 spans 16 amino acids. Written as DNA, the CDR3 is TGCGCCAGCAGCCAAGATGAACTAGCGAAAAAAAATACGCAGTATTTT. It is translated as CASSQDELAKKNTQYF.

The chain has TRBV30 and TRBJ1-5, with 7 bases aligning to TRBD1. Germline CDR1 is GTSNPN and CDR2 is SVGIG (reference sequence). The CDR3 runs 16 residues. After removal of 1 base from V and 5 bases from J, the junction contained 11 bases not matched to a gene. In DNA form, the CDR3 reads TGTGCCTGGAGTGCTTCGGGACAGCTCGGCGATCAGCCCCAGCATTTT. Protein: CAWSASGQLGDQPQHF.

The chain joins TRBV27 to TRBJ2-7; 10 bases align to TRBD1. Trimming took 4 bases from V and 5 from J; bases not matched to a gene: 11. CDR3 length equals 16 residues. Germline CDR1 and CDR2: MNHEY and SMNVEV (reference sequence). Here the CDR3 reads CASSSTRTGGIDEQYF. As DNA, the CDR3 is TGTGCCAGCAGTTCAACCAGGACAGGGGGAATAGACGAGCAGTACTTC.

This rearrangement joins TRBV5-6 to TRBJ2-1; 9 positions match TRBD2. With V trimmed by 4 bases and J by 7 bases, 9 bases remained unmatched. This CDR3 region has 15 residues. Germline V gene sequence: CDR1 SGHDT, CDR2 YYEEEE. The CDR3 loop reads CASSHLSGSTNEQFF. In DNA form, the CDR3 reads TGTGCCAGCAGCCATCTTAGCGGGAGCACGAATGAGCAGTTCTTC.

The rearrangement joins TRBV6-1 to TRBJ2-7; 10 bases map to TRBD2. The germline V gene has CDR1 MNHNS and CDR2 SASEGT. The CDR3 is 15 residues long. V gave up 1 base and J gave up 3 bases; unmatched junction bases: 3. The CDR3 DNA reads as TGTGCCAGCAGTGAAGTTTGGACTAGCGGCTACGAGCAGTACTTC. Its protein product is CASSEVWTSGYEQYF.

The chain recombines TRBV30 with TRBJ1-1; TRBD1 matches 7 bases. Germline values: CDR1 GTSNPN, CDR2 SVGIG (reference sequence). Losses at the gene ends were 2 bases for V and 2 bases for J; bases not matched to a gene: 11. CDR3 length: 16 amino acids. As DNA, the CDR3 is TGTGCCTGGAGTAGTGTTGTGCGAGGGGGCAACACTGAAGCTTTCTTT. Translating it yields CAWSSVVRGGNTEAFF.

V and J are TRBV15 and TRBJ2-5; 12 bases align to TRBD2. Trimming at V came to 0 bases and at J to 4 bases, leaving 3 bases not matched to a gene. This CDR3 contains 16 residues. CDR1 and CDR2 (germline): LNHNV, YYDKDF (reference sequence). Here the CDR3 DNA reads TGTGCCACCAGCAGAGATCTAGCGGGAGGGGGAGAGACCCAGTACTTC. Amino acid sequence: CATSRDLAGGGETQYF.

This chain uses TRBV9 with TRBJ1-2; possibly TRBD1 for D (5 bases). The length of the CDR3 is 14 residues. Germline lookup yields CDR1 SGDLS and CDR2 YYNGEE. Trimming removed 0 bases at V and 2 bases at J, with 8 bases between. CDR3 sequence (DNA): TGTGCCAGCAGCGTAGAGGCAGGGAACTATGGCTACACCTTC. This sequence encodes CASSVEAGNYGYTF.

There are a few counts of this clone. J is TRBJ2-7 and V is TRBV6-5; the D is unclear. The CDR3 extends over 15 amino acids. The V end lost 6 bases, the J end lost 0 bases, and 15 bases lay between the germline ends. The germline CDR1 and CDR2 sequences are MNHEY and SVGAGI. DNA of the CDR3: TGTGCCAGCAGCCGACAACACCTATTCTCCTACGAGCAGTACTTC. Translating gives CASSRQHLFSYEQYF.

Concerning this clone itself: This CDR3 is also generated by other DNA sequences in the sample. The chain uses TRBV6-5 and TRBJ2-7; the match to TRBD2 covers 7 bases. V lost 2 bases to trimming and J lost 2 bases; unmatched junction nucleotides: 6. Germline CDR1 MNHEY, CDR2 SVGAGI. This CDR3 has 15 residues. CDR3 bases: TGTGCCAGCAGTTACCGACGGGGAGGGGCCTACGAGCAGTACTTC. This codes for CASSYRRGGAYEQYF.

The chain couples TRBV6-5 to TRBJ2-7; 9 bases are a match to TRBD1. This CDR3 has 14 amino acids. The V gene end was trimmed by 5 bases and the J gene end by 4 bases; junction bases not matched to a gene: 6. From germline, CDR1 is MNHEY and CDR2 SVGAGI. This CDR3 is CASSTGTGSYEQYF. CDR3 coding DNA: TGTGCCAGCAGTACCGGGACAGGGTCTTACGAGCAGTACTTC.

V is TRBV28 and J is TRBJ2-7, with no clear D. The CDR3 has 13 amino acids. Germline lookup yields CDR1 MDHEN and CDR2 SYDVKM. The V gene lost 2 bases and the J gene lost 4 bases, with 9 bases spanning the gap. CDR3 loop: CASSLMAVYEQYF. For the CDR3, the DNA is TGTGCCAGCAGTTTAATGGCAGTATACGAGCAGTACTTC.

The table lists this clone with a count of one. This chain's CDR3 is CASSSGGTSESYEQYF. CDR3 nucleotides: TGCGCCAGCAGCTCAGGGGGGACTAGCGAGTCCTACGAGCAGTACTTC. The V and J genes are TRBV5-1 and TRBJ2-7; 10 nucleotides match TRBD2. V lost 3 bases and J lost 1; bases outside the gene matches: 7. The CDR3 loop spans 16 amino acids. The germline V gene has CDR1 SGHRS and CDR2 YFSETQ.

V usage is TRBV27 and J usage is TRBJ1-5, with D possibly TRBD1 on 6 matching bases. The V end lost 5 bases, the J end lost 4 bases, and 9 bases lay between the germline ends. Germline CDR1 is MNHEY and CDR2 is SMNVEV (reference sequence). The CDR3 loop spans 13 amino acids. This CDR3 is CASSQRGNQPQHF. The CDR3, as DNA: TGTGCCAGCAGTCAAAGGGGGAATCAGCCCCAGCATTTT.

The chain has TRBV28 and TRBJ1-2, with D possibly matching TRBD1 (5 bases). Germline V gene lookup returns CDR1 MDHEN and CDR2 SYDVKM. The CDR3 totals 12 residues. The germline V and J ends were trimmed by 2 bases and 8 bases, with 9 bases remaining between them. As DNA, the CDR3 is TGTGCCAGCAGTTTAAAGGGGTCGGGCTACACCTTC. This encodes CASSLKGSGYTF.

In nucleotides, the CDR3 is TGTGCCAGCAGTCTCCACTCATCGGAAGCTTTCTTT. Its protein is CASSLHSSEAFF. This chain connects TRBV12-3 or TRBV12-4 to TRBJ1-1; D unresolved. V lost 5 bases and J 8 bases, leaving 12 bases between the germline ends. The CDR3 is made up of 12 amino acids.

The gene calls are TRBV19 and TRBJ2-2; the D gene is possibly TRBD2 (6 bases). Trimming removed 8 bases from V and 7 bases from J, with 14 bases in between. CDR3 size: 13 residues. In germline, CDR1 is LNHDA, CDR2 SQIVND (reference sequence). CDR3 region: CASRGMGGGELFF. The DNA of the CDR3 is TGTGCCAGTCGGGGGATGGGCGGCGGGGAGCTGTTTTTT.

Note on this clone: An end of the junction does not agree with germline; a read error may underlie this. The chain combines TRBV7-7 with TRBJ2-5; D is unresolved. The CDR3 contains 14 residues. Germline V gene data show CDR1 as SSHAT and CDR2 as FNYEAQ (reference sequence). The DNA for the CDR3 is TGTGCTAGCAGCAAAGACGGGTACCAAGAGACCCAGTACTTC. It codes for CASSKDGYQETQYF.

J is TRBJ2-7 and V is TRBV30; no firm D call. Trimming removed 5 bases from V and 4 bases from J, with 9 bases in between. Germline CDR1 reads GTSNPN; CDR2 reads SVGIG (reference sequence). This CDR3 region has 11 residues. The CDR3 loop is CAWQTGYEQYF. The DNA for the CDR3 is TGTGCCTGGCAAACTGGTTACGAGCAGTACTTC.

The chain links TRBV19 to TRBJ2-1, with a weak D call TRBD2 (6 bases). This CDR3 contains 19 residues. Germline CDR1 and CDR2: LNHDA and SQIVND (reference sequence). V was trimmed by 3 bases and J by 4 bases, leaving 25 bases between them. The CDR3 nucleotides read TGTGCCAGTAGTATGGATTTTGGGGGGTTGAGATTCCGATACAATGAGCAGTTCTTC. Translated: CASSMDFGGLRFRYNEQFF.

This chain links TRBV27 with TRBJ2-7; D perhaps matches TRBD2 (6 bases). The CDR3 covers 15 residues. CDR1 and CDR2 from the germline V gene are MNHEY and SMNVEV (reference sequence). The V end lost 2 bases, the J end lost 0 bases, and 11 bases lay between the germline ends. The CDR3 sequence: CASSLTRDSSYEQYF. The DNA for the CDR3 is TGTGCCAGCAGTTTAACTCGGGACTCCTCCTACGAGCAGTACTTC.